The next 27 T cell receptor beta chains were all read from a single sample in a study of blood T cell repertoires in COVID-19. Data came from immunoSEQ multiplex PCR; TCRdb stores just in-frame clones and leaves some out. The sample carries roughly 340,000 clones, approximately 89% recorded once. Sequencing was carried out using peripheral blood. The receptors stem from a woman under 30 who had recovered from COVID-19.

The chain joins TRBV3-1 (or the pseudogene TRBV3-2) to TRBJ1-3; the match to TRBD1 covers 7 bases. Germline-derived CDR1 and CDR2 are LGHDT and YNNKEL (reference sequence). The CDR3 runs 15 residues. V gave up 5 bases and J gave up 4 bases; unmatched junction bases: 8. The CDR3 bases are TGTGCCAGCAGCGAAAGGACAGGTCGCGGAAACACCATATATTTT. Protein: CASSERTGRGNTIYF.

The gene calls are TRBV2 and TRBJ2-5, with 8 bases fitting TRBD2. The CDR3 totals 15 residues. Unmatched junction bases numbered 7, after V lost 2 bases and J lost 5 bases. From germline, CDR1 is SNHLY and CDR2 FYNNEI. The CDR3 nucleotides are TGTGCCAGCAGTGAAATGAGCGGGAGCCATGAGACCCAGTACTTC. It codes for CASSEMSGSHETQYF.

The CDR3 is CASSERDLEQFF. The CDR3 region has the DNA TGTGCCAGCAGCGAGAGAGATCTTGAGCAGTTCTTC. The chain uses TRBV3-1 (or the pseudogene TRBV3-2) and TRBJ2-1; D not certain. Germline V gene data show CDR1 as LGHDT and CDR2 as YNNKEL (reference sequence). The V gene lost 5 bases and the J gene lost 9 bases, with 11 bases spanning the gap. This CDR3 comprises 12 residues.

The chain employs TRBV9 and TRBJ1-2, with 8 nucleotides matching TRBD1. The CDR3 spans 14 residues. Looked up from germline, CDR1 is SGDLS and CDR2 is YYNGEE. The V segment lost 3 bases and the J segment 5 bases; nucleotides outside the gene matches: 6. DNA of the CDR3: TGTGCCAGCAGCGCTGGACAGGGAGATTATGGCTACACCTTC. This encodes CASSAGQGDYGYTF.

This clone was seen once. This rearrangement joins TRBV7-9 to TRBJ2-1, with 13 bases fitting TRBD2. Trimming cost V 5 bases and J 6 bases; bases outside gene matches: 13. The CDR3 totals 18 residues. CDR1 is SEHNR, CDR2 FQNEAQ, per germline (reference sequence). The CDR3: CASSPERTSGRNRNEQFF. The CDR3 nucleotides read TGTGCCAGCAGCCCGGAAAGGACTAGCGGGAGAAATCGCAATGAGCAGTTCTTC.

The chain couples TRBV30 to TRBJ2-3, with 11 bases matching TRBD2. This CDR3 has 15 residues. Germline assignment: CDR1 GTSNPN and CDR2 SVGIG (reference sequence). V dropped 6 bases and J dropped 5; count of bases not matched to a gene: 10. CDR3 amino acids: CACQIAGGPGDTQYF. CDR3 sequence (DNA): TGTGCCTGTCAAATAGCGGGAGGGCCCGGAGATACGCAGTATTTT.

This clone is a singleton in its sample. The rearrangement joins TRBV19 to TRBJ2-3; 8 bases are a match to TRBD1. From germline, CDR1 is LNHDA and CDR2 SQIVND (reference sequence). This CDR3 is built from 18 residues. The V segment lost 6 bases and the J segment 4 bases; nucleotides outside the gene matches: 18. The CDR3 coding sequence is TGTGCCAGTAGCCGAAAGGGACAGGCTATTACCCCCCCAGATACGCAGTATTTT. It codes for CASSRKGQAITPPDTQYF.

The CDR3 coding sequence is TGTGCCAGCAGCTTAGATCGCGCGGCGCAGCAGTTCTTC. Residues: CASSLDRAAQQFF. The chain combines TRBV7-2 with TRBJ2-1; the D is unclear. CDR3 length: 13 amino acids. V shed 1 base and J shed 11 bases, with 12 bases lying between them. Germline V lookup: CDR1 SGHTA, CDR2 FQGNSA.

The chain uses TRBV27 and TRBJ1-2, with no clear D. The V end lost 8 bases, the J end lost 7 bases, and 14 bases lay between the germline ends. CDR1 MNHEY and CDR2 SMNVEV come from the germline V gene (reference sequence). The CDR3 contains 12 residues. The CDR3 nucleotides read TGTGCCAGCCGAGCGTCGCGGGGTGGCTACACCTTC. It encodes CASRASRGGYTF.

The chain uses TRBV18 and TRBJ1-1; 7 bases match TRBD1. The V and J ends lost 4 bases and 2 bases, in that order; junction bases with no gene match: 13. The length of the CDR3 is 17 residues. In germline, CDR1 is KGHSH, CDR2 LQKENI. CDR3 loop: CASSRDWNTGENTEAFF. DNA of the CDR3: TGTGCCAGCTCACGAGATTGGAATACAGGGGAAAACACTGAAGCTTTCTTT. The full variable domain, rest sourced from reference TRBV18 and TRBJ1-1, is NAGVMQNPRHLVRRRGQEARLRCSPMKGHSHVYWYRQLPEEGLKFMVYLQKENIIDESGMPKERFSAEFPKEGPSILRIQQVVRGDSAAYFCASSRDWNTGENTEAFFGQGTRLTVV.

V usage is TRBV7-7 and J usage is TRBJ2-5; 11 nucleotides line up with TRBD2. With V trimmed by 1 base and J by 1 base, 2 bases remained unmatched. The CDR3 length is 16 residues. Germline CDR1 SSHAT, CDR2 FNYEAQ (reference sequence). The CDR3 coding sequence is TGTGCCAGCAGCTTAGGGCTAGCGGGAGGCCAAGAGACCCAGTACTTC. It encodes CASSLGLAGGQETQYF.

This chain joins TRBV9 and TRBJ1-2; D not resolved. V was cut by 1 base and J by 4 bases, with 5 bases left in between. This CDR3 contains 12 residues. Per germline, CDR1 SGDLS and CDR2 YYNGEE. The CDR3 coding sequence is TGTGCCAGCAGCGTACCCAGCTATGGCTACACCTTC. Translating gives CASSVPSYGYTF. The full variable domain, rest sourced from reference TRBV9 and TRBJ1-2, is DSGVTQTPKHLITATGQRVTLRCSPRSGDLSVYWYQQSLDQGLQFLIQYYNGEERAKGNILERFSAQQFPDLHSELNLSSLELGDSALYFCASSVPSYGYTFGSGTRLTVV.

J is TRBJ2-3 and V is TRBV12-5; possibly TRBD1 for D (6 bases). Per germline, CDR1 LGHNT and CDR2 FRNRAP. The CDR3 totals 12 residues. Trimming stripped 5 bases from V and 14 bases from J, with 17 bases between. The chain's CDR3 is CASGLKGQGRYF. The DNA for the CDR3 is TGTGCTAGTGGTCTGAAGGGGCAGGGGAGGTATTTT.

V usage is TRBV5-4 and J usage is TRBJ1-2, with TRBD1 matching 11 bases. V shed 3 bases, J shed 3 bases, and the junction held 10 bases outside the gene matches. The CDR3 contains 17 residues. Per the germline V gene, CDR1 is SGHNT and CDR2 is YYREEE (reference sequence). The CDR3 bases are TGTGCCAGCAGCTCTTGGCACGGGGGACAGGGGGACTATGGCTACACCTTC. It encodes CASSSWHGGQGDYGYTF. The full variable domain, in which reference TRBV5-4 and TRBJ1-2 provide the parts outside the CDR3, is ETGVTQSPTHLIKTRGQQVTLRCSSQSGHNTVSWYQQALGQGPQFIFQYYREEENGRGNFPPRFSGLQFPNYSSELNVNALELDDSALYLCASSSWHGGQGDYGYTFGSGTRLTVV.

The rearrangement joins TRBV10-3 to TRBJ1-1; a possible D gene is TRBD1 (6 bases). CDR1 is ENHRY and CDR2 is SYGVKD in the germline V gene. The CDR3 length is 14 residues. V was trimmed by 8 bases and J by 3 bases, leaving 16 bases between them. The CDR3 coding sequence is TGTGCCATCCGCCCATGGGGGCTCGACACTGAAGCTTTCTTT. Its translation: CAIRPWGLDTEAFF.

The rearrangement uses TRBV7-9 and TRBJ1-5, with 10 nucleotides matching TRBD1. The V gene's germline CDR1 is SEHNR and CDR2 FQNEAQ (reference sequence). This CDR3 is built from 15 residues. V gave up 6 bases and J gave up 3 bases; unmatched junction bases: 5. Here the CDR3 reads CASSSGTGDNQPQHF. In DNA, the CDR3 is TGTGCCAGCAGTTCCGGGACAGGGGACAATCAGCCCCAGCATTTT. The entire variable domain, with the rest obtained from reference TRBV7-9 and TRBJ1-5, is as follows: DTGVSQNPRHKITKRGQNVTFRCDPISEHNRLYWYRQTLGQGPEFLTYFQNEAQLEKSRLLSDRFSAERPKGSFSTLEIQRTEQGDSAMYLCASSSGTGDNQPQHFGDGTRLSIL.

J is TRBJ2-1 and V is TRBV19, with 8 bases matching TRBD2. This CDR3 is built from 15 residues. V gave up 3 bases and J gave up 1 base; unmatched junction bases: 2. Germline V gives CDR1 LNHDA, CDR2 SQIVND (reference sequence). CDR3 amino acids: CASSISGNSYNEQFF. CDR3 nucleotides: TGTGCCAGTAGTATTAGCGGGAATTCCTACAATGAGCAGTTCTTC.

V gene TRBV6-2 or TRBV6-3 combines with J gene TRBJ1-2; 7 bases line up with TRBD1. This CDR3 has 15 amino acids. From germline, CDR1 is MNHEY and CDR2 SVGEGT. Unmatched junction bases numbered 12, after V lost 6 bases and J lost 5 bases. CDR3 DNA: TGTGCCAGCAGCAAAACGACAGGGAAGACATATGGCTACACCTTC. Residues: CASSKTTGKTYGYTF.

The gene calls are TRBV19 and TRBJ1-1; 11 nucleotides align to TRBD1. V shed 5 bases and J 3 bases; nucleotides not matched to a gene: 8. There are 16 residues in the CDR3. From germline, CDR1 is LNHDA and CDR2 SQIVND (reference sequence). This CDR3 reads CASSRTGGVMYTEAFF. CDR3 in DNA: TGTGCCAGTAGTCGGACAGGGGGCGTAATGTACACTGAAGCTTTCTTT.

This chain links TRBV6-2 or TRBV6-3 with TRBJ2-7, with TRBD1 as a possible D gene (5 bases). The V and J ends lost 6 bases and 3 bases respectively, with 18 bases between them. Germline V gene sequence: CDR1 MNHEY, CDR2 SVGEGT. The CDR3 sequence is 15 residues long. The CDR3 DNA is TGTGCCAGCAGCACTGGGCTAGGACAAAACTACGAGCAGTACGTC. Its translation is CASSTGLGQNYEQYV.

This rearrangement joins TRBV19 to TRBJ1-1, with D possibly matching TRBD1 (6 bases). The CDR3 is made up of 15 amino acids. Germline V lookup: CDR1 LNHDA, CDR2 SQIVND (reference sequence). Trimming took off 3 bases at V and 6 bases at J, with 17 bases between the two ends. Written as DNA, the CDR3 is TGTGCCAGTAGTATCCCGGGACATGAGATGGCTGAAGCTTTCTTT. Translating it yields CASSIPGHEMAEAFF.

The chain is built from TRBV6-2 or TRBV6-3 and TRBJ2-7, with D tentatively TRBD1 (6 bases). Germline assignment: CDR1 MNHEY and CDR2 SVGEGT. Trimming removed 5 bases at V and 1 base at J, with 15 bases between. The CDR3 spans 15 residues. This chain's CDR3 is CASSLSRTASYEQYV. DNA of the CDR3: TGTGCCAGCAGTCTTTCTAGGACAGCATCCTACGAGCAGTACGTC.

The chain has TRBV4-1 and TRBJ2-5; 8 nucleotides match TRBD1. The CDR3 has 16 amino acids. J was trimmed by 2 bases and V by 4 bases; bases with no gene match: 9. Germline lookup yields CDR1 MGHRA and CDR2 YSYEKL. The CDR3 sequence is CASSPRRTGIQETQYF. The CDR3 bases are TGCGCCAGCAGCCCTCGACGGACAGGGATTCAAGAGACCCAGTACTTC.

This chain links TRBV2 with TRBJ1-5; TRBD1 aligns across 7 bases. Germline CDR1 and CDR2: SNHLY and FYNNEI. With 10 bases clipped from V and 0 bases from J, the junction kept 3 bases outside the gene matches. The CDR3 covers 13 residues. The CDR3 nucleotides are TGTGCCACGGGACAGCATAGCAATCAGCCCCAGCATTTT. It codes for CATGQHSNQPQHF.

Only one count was recorded for this clone. This chain joins TRBV4-1 and TRBJ2-5; D possibly corresponds to TRBD1 (5 bases). The germline V gene encodes CDR1 MGHRA and CDR2 YSYEKL. V was trimmed by 0 bases and J by 3 bases, leaving 14 bases between them. There are 16 residues in the CDR3. The CDR3 sequence is CASSQDGIRGKETQYF. DNA for the CDR3: TGCGCCAGCAGCCAAGATGGAATTAGGGGAAAAGAGACCCAGTACTTC.

The CDR3 sequence: CASSEAPRRNYNEQFF. As DNA, the CDR3 is TGTGCCAGCAGTGAAGCGCCCAGAAGAAACTACAATGAGCAGTTCTTC. The genes are TRBV6-1 and TRBJ2-1, with D unclear. Trimming left V 0 bases short and J 3 bases short, with 12 bases between. The CDR3 is 16 residues long. CDR1 MNHNS and CDR2 SASEGT come from the germline V gene.

Written as DNA, the CDR3 is TGTGCCAGCAGCGGCCCGGGACAGGGGGCTAACAATGAGCAGTTCTTC. Encoded protein: CASSGPGQGANNEQFF. This rearrangement joins TRBV9 to TRBJ2-1; 12 bases fit TRBD1. CDR1 and CDR2 (germline): SGDLS, YYNGEE. CDR3 length: 16 residues. The trim removed 3 bases at V and 5 bases at J, leaving 6 bases unmatched.